The present entry profiles one T cell receptor (beta chain) with its context. CDR3 size: 16 residues. Trimming shortened V by 5 bases and J by 0 bases, and 14 bases separated the two germline ends. Germline CDR1 reads SEHNR; CDR2 reads FQNEAQ (reference sequence). These data originate in a study of blood T cell repertoires in COVID-19. Turning to the study itself: Donors in the United States, Italy and Spain gave samples during acute or convalescent COVID-19.

Method: immunoSEQ multiplex PCR; TCRdb's copy keeps in-frame clones and lacks some. Among around 170,000 clones listed, 86% were seen once. This clonotype was sampled from a woman between 65 and 79 years old with acute or convalescent COVID-19. The V and J genes are TRBV7-9 and TRBJ2-1; TRBD2 is a possible D gene (5 bases). Sequencing was done on a sample of peripheral blood. The CDR3 loop is CASSDDLGSSYNEQFF. DNA for the CDR3: TGTGCCAGCAGCGATGACCTAGGGAGCTCCTACAATGAGCAGTTCTTC.